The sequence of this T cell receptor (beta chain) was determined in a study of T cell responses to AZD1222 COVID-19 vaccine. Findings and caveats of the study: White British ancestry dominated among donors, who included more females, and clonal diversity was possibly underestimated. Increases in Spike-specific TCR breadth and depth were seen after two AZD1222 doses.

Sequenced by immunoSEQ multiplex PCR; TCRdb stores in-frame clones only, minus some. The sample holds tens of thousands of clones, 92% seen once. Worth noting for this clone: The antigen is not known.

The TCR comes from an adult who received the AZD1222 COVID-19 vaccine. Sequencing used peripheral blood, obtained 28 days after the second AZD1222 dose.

The CDR3 bases are TGTGCCAGCAGCTTAGCGGGGGGGCCTAGCACAGATACGCAGTATTTT. Protein: CASSLAGGPSTDTQYF. This chain links TRBV2 with TRBJ2-3, with TRBD2 identical over 11 bases. This CDR3 is built from 16 residues. V lost 6 bases and J lost 0; bases outside the gene matches: 5. Germline loops: CDR1 SNHLY, CDR2 FYNNEI. Looking up the rest from reference TRBV2 and TRBJ2-3 gives the full variable domain: EPEVTQTPSHQVTQMGQEVILRCVPISNHLYFYWYRQILGQKVEFLVSFYNNEISEKSEIFDDQFSVERPDGSNFTLKIRSTKLEDSAMYFCASSLAGGPSTDTQYFGPGTRLTVL.